This is a list of T cell receptor beta chains from one sample in a study of naive and memory T cell subsets. Each CDR3 protein is one row after TCRdb ran MiXCR on the UMI-ligation and nested PCR reads. This sample has roughly 91,000 distinct CDR3 sequences, with over 10% found just once. What was sequenced was central memory CD4+ T cells from blood. The receptor set was obtained from a human donor in good health. Both conserved end residues are part of each CDR3. The order of the fields is V gene, J gene, clone size, D gene, CDR3 DNA, CDR3 protein. A D gene is named only where the DNA matches it firmly. Part of the rows lack a size; the others show once, few, many or a class for expanded clones.

TRBV5-6,TRBJ2-5,few,.,TGTGCCAGCAGCTTTCGGGTTTCCGTACGGGAGACCCAGTACTTC,CASSFRVSVRETQYF
TRBV7-2,TRBJ1-1,.,.,TGTGCCAGCAGCGAAAGGATGGGCACTGAAGCTTTCTTT,CASSERMGTEAFF
TRBV11-2,TRBJ2-1,many,.,TGTGCCAGCAGCTCCCCGCGGCGGAGTTACAATGAGCAGTTCTTC,CASSSPRRSYNEQFF
TRBV11-2,TRBJ2-7,few,TRBD1,TGTGCCAGCAGCTTAGATCCAGGGGGATCCTACGAGCAGTACTTC,CASSLDPGGSYEQYF
TRBV20-1,TRBJ1-1,few,.,TGCAGTGCTAGGAGGCGGGTGAACACTGAAGCTTTCTTT,CSARRRVNTEAFF
TRBV10-3,TRBJ1-1,.,.,TGTGCCATCAGCAGAGGAACTGAAGCTTTCTTT,CAISRGTEAFF
TRBV3-1,TRBJ2-7,few,TRBD2,TGTGCCAGCAGCCAAGGCCTAGTACTAGCGGTAGACGAGCAGTACTTC,CASSQGLVLAVDEQYF
TRBV30,TRBJ2-7,.,TRBD2,TGTGCCTGGAGTTCCCTCCCTACTAGCGGGGGTTCCTACGAGCAGTACTTC,CAWSSLPTSGGSYEQYF
TRBV10-3,TRBJ2-3,many,TRBD2,TGTGCCATCAGAGCGGGAAATCTGGCAGATACGCAGTATTTT,CAIRAGNLADTQYF
TRBV10-3,TRBJ2-1,many,.,TGTGCCATCAGGGGCGGCGATGAGCAGTTCTTC,CAIRGGDEQFF
TRBV5-4,TRBJ2-1,.,.,TGTGCCAGCAGCTCTCCCCCATCTAGCTACAATGAGCAGTTCTTC,CASSSPPSSYNEQFF
TRBV20-1,TRBJ2-1,.,.,TGCAGTGCTAGAAGGCTAATGGCCTACAATGAGCAGTTCTTC,CSARRLMAYNEQFF
TRBV30,TRBJ2-1,.,.,TGTGCCTGGAGTGTACGGGGCAATGAGCAGTTCTTC,CAWSVRGNEQFF
TRBV15,TRBJ2-3,many,.,TGTGCCACCAGCAGAGATTCGGCGTTCTGGAGGACTGAGACAGATACGCAGTATTTT,CATSRDSAFWRTETDTQYF
TRBV27,TRBJ2-7,many,TRBD1,TGTGCCAGCAGTCGCAAAACTCCGGGACAGGGGGGATACGAGCAGTACTTC,CASSRKTPGQGGYEQYF
TRBV10-2,TRBJ1-3,.,.,TGCGCCAGCACCCCGGAGCCAGGGAACTCTGGAAACACCATATATTTT,CASTPEPGNSGNTIYF
TRBV7-2,TRBJ2-2,.,.,TGTGCCAGCAGCTTAGTGCTTAGCACCGGGGAGCTGTTTTTT,CASSLVLSTGELFF
TRBV20-1,TRBJ2-3,many,TRBD2,TGCAGTGCTAGAGATCGGACTAGGGGTGGCGCAGATACGCAGTATTTT,CSARDRTRGGADTQYF
TRBV29-1,TRBJ2-5,few,.,TGCAGCGTTAACAGGGAAACGGAGACCCAGTACTTC,CSVNRETETQYF
TRBV5-4,TRBJ2-7,many,.,TGTGCCAGCAGCCAGGACCCGGTTTCCTCCTACGAGCAGTACTTC,CASSQDPVSSYEQYF
TRBV2,TRBJ2-3,.,TRBD2,TGTGCCAGCAGTGAAGCGAAATCAACCCTAGCGGGAGTAGATACGCAGTATTTT,CASSEAKSTLAGVDTQYF
TRBV29-1,TRBJ1-3,few,.,TGCAGCGGAACAGGCTCTGGAAACACCATATATTTT,CSGTGSGNTIYF
TRBV18,TRBJ1-1,.,.,TGTGCCAGCTCAAAGACAGAGGGTAGAACTGAAGCTTTCTTT,CASSKTEGRTEAFF
TRBV10-3,TRBJ1-6,few,TRBD1,TGTGCCATCAGTGAGTCGACAGGGCTGGGGTTGAGCTCACCCCTCCACTTT,CAISESTGLGLSSPLHF
TRBV5-1,TRBJ2-3,few,TRBD1,TGCGCCAGCAGCTGGGAAGGACAGGGTACAGATACGCAGTATTTT,CASSWEGQGTDTQYF
TRBV20-1,TRBJ2-1,few,TRBD2,TGCAGTGCTATGGGGAGGACTAGCGGGATAGTAAATGAGCAGTTCTTC,CSAMGRTSGIVNEQFF
TRBV7-9,TRBJ1-2,few,.,TGTGCCAGCAGCTTAGATGCAGGGCGCGGCTACACCTTC,CASSLDAGRGYTF
TRBV20-1,TRBJ1-1,.,.,TGCAGTGCTAGGAAGGGGAACACTGAAGCTTTCTTT,CSARKGNTEAFF
TRBV6-6,TRBJ2-2,.,.,TGTGCCAGCAGAGGTGCCACCGGGGAGCTGTTTTTT,CASRGATGELFF
TRBV19,TRBJ2-1,.,.,TGTGCCAGTAGACCCACCAGGGGCTACAATGAGCAGTTCTTC,CASRPTRGYNEQFF
TRBV30,TRBJ2-3,.,TRBD2,TGTGCCTGGAGTGTAGGTGTAGCGGGAGTGGCAGATACGCAGTATTTT,CAWSVGVAGVADTQYF
TRBV10-2,TRBJ1-6,few,.,TGCGCCAGCAGTGAGTGGGGGACGTCAGATTCACCCCTCCACTTT,CASSEWGTSDSPLHF
TRBV25-1,TRBJ1-6,.,.,TGTGCCAGCAGTGGGGGGGGGCGAAGCTCCTATAATTCACCCCTCCACTTT,CASSGGGRSSYNSPLHF
TRBV5-1,TRBJ2-2,few,TRBD1,TGCGCCAGCAGGACACAGGGGGCCACCGGGGAGCTGTTTTTT,CASRTQGATGELFF
TRBV7-9,TRBJ2-7,many,.,TGTGCCAGCAGCCCGCTGCTAGCGGAGCAGTACTTC,CASSPLLAEQYF
TRBV11-2,TRBJ2-7,few,TRBD2,TGTGCCAGCAGCCGGACTAGCGGTTCCTACGAGCAGTACTTC,CASSRTSGSYEQYF
TRBV24-1,TRBJ2-1,few,TRBD2,TGTGCCACCAGTGATGTTGCTAGCGGGAAGGGAAATGAGCAGTTCTTC,CATSDVASGKGNEQFF
TRBV7-2,TRBJ2-1,.,TRBD1,TGTGCCAGCAGCTGGGGACAGGGGTGGAATGCGCAGTTCTTC,CASSWGQGWNAQFF
TRBV20-1,TRBJ2-6,few,.,TGCAGTGCTTTACGAGGAACCTTCTCTGGGGCCAACGTCCTGACTTTC,CSALRGTFSGANVLTF
TRBV21-1,TRBJ1-4,.,.,TGTGCCAGCAGTCTGTCTCCGAGGGGCGCCAATACTAATGAAAAACTGTTTTTT,CASSLSPRGANTNEKLFF
TRBV6-5,TRBJ2-1,.,TRBD1,TGTGCCAGCAGTTACTCGATGTTACAGGGGAGAAATGAGCAGTTCTTC,CASSYSMLQGRNEQFF
TRBV7-7,TRBJ2-1,few,.,TGTGCCAGCAGCTTAGAAGATGGCGCCTACAATGAGCAGTTCTTC,CASSLEDGAYNEQFF
TRBV5-1,TRBJ2-3,many,TRBD2,TGCGCCAGCAGCCCCCGACTAGCGGAAATGGATACGCAGTATTTT,CASSPRLAEMDTQYF
TRBV10-3,TRBJ2-1,.,TRBD2,TGTGCCATCAGTGCGGCGGGAGCGACCTACAATGAGCAGTTCTTC,CAISAAGATYNEQFF
TRBV29-1,TRBJ1-5,few,.,TGCAGCGTTGGAGAAGGGCAACAGCCCCAGCATTTT,CSVGEGQQPQHF
TRBV28,TRBJ2-2,many,.,TGTGCCAGCAGTTCTAGTGGGGTCAGGACCGGGGAGCTGTTTTTT,CASSSSGVRTGELFF
TRBV19,TRBJ1-1,.,TRBD1,TGTGCCAGTAGTATGTGGGGACAGGGATGGGGCACTGAAGCTTTCTTT,CASSMWGQGWGTEAFF
TRBV2,TRBJ2-7,.,.,TGTGCCAGCGTGGGGGGCCAGGGGTCTTTCGAGCAGTACTTC,CASVGGQGSFEQYF
TRBV7-2,TRBJ2-6,.,.,TGTGCCAGCAGCCCCCTCTTCCCCTCTGGGGCCAACGTCCTGACTTTC,CASSPLFPSGANVLTF
TRBV29-1,TRBJ1-1,many,.,TGCAGCGTGGTGAGGGGGGTGAACACTGAAGCTTTCTTT,CSVVRGVNTEAFF
TRBV7-2,TRBJ2-7,many,TRBD2,TGTGCCAGCAGCCGAGGACTAGCGGCCGTCAACGAGCAGTACTTC,CASSRGLAAVNEQYF
TRBV5-1,TRBJ2-3,few,.,TGCGCCAGCAGTAGGGATGCAGATACGCAGTATTTT,CASSRDADTQYF
TRBV5-4,TRBJ2-7,.,.,TGTGCCAGCAGCTTGGGAGCTCCCCCGGATTACGAGCAGTACTTC,CASSLGAPPDYEQYF
TRBV29-1,TRBJ2-7,many,.,TGCAGCGTTGAACACAGGGGAGGCGAGCAGTACTTC,CSVEHRGGEQYF
TRBV29-1,TRBJ1-5,few,TRBD1,TGCAGCGTTCTCCCTTCGGGACAGGCCAATCAGCCCCAGCATTTT,CSVLPSGQANQPQHF
TRBV7-9,TRBJ1-2,few,.,TGTGCCAGCAGACCAACTAGCTGGAACTATGGCTACACCTTC,CASRPTSWNYGYTF
TRBV28,TRBJ2-7,few,.,TGTGCCAGCAGTTTAGCCGTTGCTAGACGGGCCTACGAGCAGTACTTC,CASSLAVARRAYEQYF
TRBV7-2,TRBJ2-1,.,TRBD1,TGTGCCAGCAGCCCCGGGACAGCCTCCTACAATGAGCAGTTCTTC,CASSPGTASYNEQFF
TRBV5-6,TRBJ2-1,few,TRBD1,TGTGCCAGCAGCCCCGACAGGGGGCGCAACAATGAGCAGTTCTTC,CASSPDRGRNNEQFF